The source of this T cell receptor beta chain is a study of CD8 T cells in Susac syndrome. RNA in amounts of about 0.45 to 1 ug was reverse transcribed with random hexamers. Amplification of TCR beta CDR3 was carried out by immunoSEQ multiplex PCR, which covered 54 Vbeta and 13 Jbeta segments. TCRdb itself ran the immunoSEQ multiplex PCR reads through MiXCR, one entry per CDR3 protein. The sample lists about 280,000 distinct CDR3 sequences, about 85% occurring once. The multiple sclerosis control cohort comprised treatment-naive individuals presenting with stable or active relapsing-remitting disease. Negative isolation was used for CD8+ and CD4+ T cells, and FACS enrichment was applied to TEMRA cells. This CDR3 comprises 15 residues. Deletions cut 5 bases from V and 0 bases from J, with 11 bases between. Germline loops: CDR1 MNHEY, CDR2 SMNVEV (reference sequence).

The source material was CD8+ T cells from PBMCs. The sequence was collected from a human donor with multiple sclerosis. The chain uses TRBV27 and TRBJ2-4; D is unclear. The CDR3, as DNA: TGTGCCAGCAGTCCATCAATTCTAGCCAAAAACATTCAGTACTTC. Translated, it gives CASSPSILAKNIQYF.